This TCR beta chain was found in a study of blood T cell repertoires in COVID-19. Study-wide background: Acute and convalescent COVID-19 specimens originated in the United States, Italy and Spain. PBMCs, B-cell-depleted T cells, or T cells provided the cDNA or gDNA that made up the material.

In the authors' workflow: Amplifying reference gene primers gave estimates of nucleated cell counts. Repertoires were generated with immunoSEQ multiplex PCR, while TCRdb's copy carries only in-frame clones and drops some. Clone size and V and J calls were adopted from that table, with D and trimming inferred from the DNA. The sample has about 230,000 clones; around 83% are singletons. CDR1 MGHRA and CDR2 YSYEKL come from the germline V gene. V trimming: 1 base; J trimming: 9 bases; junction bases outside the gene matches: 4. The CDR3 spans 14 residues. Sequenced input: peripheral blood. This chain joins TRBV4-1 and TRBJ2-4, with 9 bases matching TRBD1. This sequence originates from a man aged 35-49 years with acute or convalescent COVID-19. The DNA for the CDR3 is TGCGCCAGCAGCCAAGGGACAGGGGCTATCATTCAGTACTTC. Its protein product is CASSQGTGAIIQYF.